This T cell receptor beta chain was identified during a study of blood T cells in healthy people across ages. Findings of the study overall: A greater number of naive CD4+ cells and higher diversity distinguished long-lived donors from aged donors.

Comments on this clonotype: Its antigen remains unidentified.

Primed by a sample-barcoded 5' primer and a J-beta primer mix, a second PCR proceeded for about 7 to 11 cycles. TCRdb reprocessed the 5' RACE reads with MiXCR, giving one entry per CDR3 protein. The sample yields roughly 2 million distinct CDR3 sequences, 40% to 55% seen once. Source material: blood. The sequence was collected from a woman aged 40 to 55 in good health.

The CDR3 coding sequence is TGCAGCGTTGAGGTCGGGGGGGTCGGGGATGAGCAGTTCTTC. Translated: CSVEVGGVGDEQFF. This chain uses TRBV29-1 with TRBJ2-1; TRBD2 matches at 8 bases. CDR1 and CDR2 from the germline V gene are SQVTM and ANQGSEA. Trimming at V came to 3 bases and at J to 8 bases, leaving 9 bases not matched to a gene. CDR3 size: 14 residues.